This T cell receptor (beta chain) appears in the sequencing data of a study of cytomegalovirus exposure and HLA in healthy donors. Study context: The same platform as the 666 first-cohort repertoires was used for the 120 validation repertoires, a later analysis reported.

The CDR3 is 19 residues long. The trim removed 0 bases at V and 0 bases at J, leaving 10 bases unmatched. The germline V gene encodes CDR1 ENHRY and CDR2 SYGVKD. Worth noting for this clone: Its cognate antigen is unknown.

General study findings and limits: Three CMV-associated chains proved CMV antigen-specific in vitro. The authors enumerated around 150 TCR beta chains as linked to cytomegalovirus. Reports showed the classifier diagnosing cytomegalovirus status with high specificity and sensitivity.

Profiled with immunoSEQ multiplex PCR; TCRdb holds only in-frame clones, not every one. The sample contains over 150,000 clones, roughly 89% of which appear only once. Sequencing was performed on PBMCs. The chain uses TRBV10-3 and TRBJ2-4; 8 bases map to TRBD1. The clonotype comes from a young woman in good health and CMV-seropositive. CDR3 sequence (DNA): TGTGCCATCAGTGAGTCTGGGACCGGACAGGGAGGAGCCAAAAACATTCAGTACTTC. Amino acid sequence: CAISESGTGQGGAKNIQYF.